The 18 T cell receptor beta chains presented below share a single source sample, sequenced in a study of PD-1 blockade in classical Hodgkin lymphoma (dated by TCRdb to about 2020). Per the publication, the time point label means: cycle 2 day 1 (C2D1) of nivolumab. All trial patients had relapsed after autologous stem cell transplantation, with cohorts A, B and C differing in prior brentuximab vedotin exposure. Library preparation was by the immunoSEQ multiplex PCR assay. TCRdb mirrors the immuneACCESS table, restricted to in-frame sequences. Some clones are absent from its copies; in checked studies, under half trace to an unresolved V gene, and the reason for the others is unknown. A total of approximately 79,000 clones appear in this sample, nearly 95% of them only once. Approximately 2.4% of the sample belongs to the ten largest clones. The sample in question was peripheral blood mononuclear cells (PBMCs), obtained before the second cycle of nivolumab. Receptors originate from a human donor with classical Hodgkin lymphoma.

The chain combines TRBV10-1 with TRBJ2-2, with 9 bases that match TRBD1. The V segment lost 8 bases and the J segment 4 bases; nucleotides outside the gene matches: 5. The CDR3 has 14 amino acids. Germline CDR1 reads WNHNN; CDR2 reads SYGVQD (reference sequence). The CDR3 DNA reads TGCGCCAGCGGGGGACAGGGAGGCACCGGGGAGCTGTTTTTT. Translated, it gives CASGGQGGTGELFF.

The chain combines TRBV28 with TRBJ1-4, with D possibly TRBD1 on 6 matching bases. Looked up from germline, CDR1 is MDHEN and CDR2 is SYDVKM. Trimming removed 3 bases from V and 8 bases from J, with 16 bases in between. The CDR3 is 15 residues long. CDR3 sequence: CASSLRLGGPEKLFF. For the CDR3, the DNA is TGTGCCAGCAGTTTGAGATTAGGGGGACCCGAAAAACTGTTTTTT.

The V gene is TRBV27, the J gene TRBJ2-5; TRBD2 agrees at 10 bases. Germline V gives CDR1 MNHEY, CDR2 SMNVEV (reference sequence). This CDR3 comprises 16 residues. V lost 8 bases, J lost 4 bases, and 13 bases stayed unmatched. CDR3 sequence: CASPVQAGGGLETQYF. CDR3 DNA: TGTGCCAGCCCAGTTCAAGCGGGAGGGGGTTTAGAGACCCAGTACTTC.

V gene TRBV27 combines with J gene TRBJ2-7, with D perhaps TRBD1 or TRBD2 (5 bases each). The CDR3 covers 16 residues. V dropped 3 bases and J dropped 0 bases, with 15 bases sitting between them. Germline loops: CDR1 MNHEY, CDR2 SMNVEV (reference sequence). CDR3 in DNA: TGTGCCAGCAGTTTGATATCGGGGCCCTACTCCTACGAGCAGTACTTC. This sequence encodes CASSLISGPYSYEQYF.

The chain uses TRBV28 and TRBJ2-7, with D uncertain. V was cut by 0 bases and J by 0 bases, with 3 bases left in between. The CDR3 is 13 residues long. Germline V gene sequence: CDR1 MDHEN, CDR2 SYDVKM. The DNA of the CDR3 is TGTGCCAGCAGTTTATGGACCTCCTACGAGCAGTACTTC. It translates to CASSLWTSYEQYF.

The CDR3 here is CASSSPGLADTQYF. For the CDR3, the DNA is TGTGCCAGCAGTTCCCCGGGACTAGCGGATACGCAGTATTTT. The chain combines TRBV27 with TRBJ2-3; 10 positions agree with TRBD2. The CDR3 covers 14 residues. CDR1 MNHEY and CDR2 SMNVEV come from the germline V gene (reference sequence). J was trimmed by 6 bases and V by 4 bases; bases with no gene match: 4.

The chain has TRBV11-2 and TRBJ1-1; D remains ambiguous. The CDR3 sequence is 14 residues long. V gave up 0 bases and J gave up 7 bases, with 12 bases separating them. The germline gives CDR1 SGHAT, CDR2 FQNNGV. CDR3 protein: CASSLDGWAVEAFF. For the CDR3, the DNA is TGTGCCAGCAGCTTAGATGGTTGGGCAGTTGAAGCTTTCTTT.

This chain joins TRBV29-1 and TRBJ2-6; 7 nucleotides match TRBD1. The junction had 9 bases not matched to a gene; V was cut back by 6 bases and J by 4 bases. Germline loops: CDR1 SQVTM, CDR2 ANQGSEA. The CDR3 has 15 amino acids. CDR3: CSVDRDSGGANVLTF. The CDR3 DNA reads as TGCAGCGTCGACCGGGACAGTGGCGGGGCCAACGTCCTGACTTTC.

This clone was recorded only once. The chain couples TRBV14 to TRBJ2-7, with 11 bases fitting TRBD1. CDR1 SGHDN and CDR2 FVKESK come from the germline V gene. The CDR3 is 17 amino acids. V lost 0 bases, J lost 3 bases, and 7 bases stayed unmatched. The CDR3 region has the DNA TGTGCCAGCAGCCAAGATATTGGGACAGGGGGGTACTACGAGCAGTACTTC. Translating it yields CASSQDIGTGGYYEQYF.

CDR3 coding DNA: TGCGCCAGCAGTCAAGACAGGGGAGGCTCTGGAAACACCATATATTTT. The encoded protein is CASSQDRGGSGNTIYF. This chain uses TRBV5-1 with TRBJ1-3; the match to TRBD1 covers 8 bases. V dropped 5 bases and J dropped 0; count of bases not matched to a gene: 7. The CDR3 is 16 residues long. Germline loops: CDR1 SGHRS, CDR2 YFSETQ.

V and J are TRBV6-1 and TRBJ2-7, with D perhaps matching TRBD2 (5 bases). This CDR3 has 15 amino acids. The germline V and J ends were trimmed by 7 bases and 4 bases, with 20 bases remaining between them. Per the germline V gene, CDR1 is MNHNS and CDR2 is SASEGT. For the CDR3, the DNA is TGTGCCAGCATACTGGGTGGACTCGTGAGATACGAGCAGTACTTC. Translation: CASILGGLVRYEQYF.

V usage is TRBV2 and J usage is TRBJ2-1; perhaps TRBD1 as D (6 bases). Trimming stripped 5 bases from V and 13 bases from J, with 15 bases between. Germline V lookup: CDR1 SNHLY, CDR2 FYNNEI. The CDR3 contains 12 residues. Here the CDR3 reads CASSSGTPIQFF. DNA of the CDR3: TGTGCCAGCAGTTCCGGGACACCAATCCAGTTCTTC.

This clone has just one count. The V gene is TRBV2, the J gene TRBJ1-3; D may be TRBD1 (6 bases). In germline, CDR1 is SNHLY, CDR2 FYNNEI. V lost 8 bases and J lost 0, with 8 bases in between. The CDR3 is 13 amino acids. The CDR3 bases are TGTGCCAGCGAGGACAGCTCTGGAAACACCATATATTTT. Protein product: CASEDSSGNTIYF.

This clone occurred once. The CDR3: CASSSSGGVAGAYEQYF. CDR3 nucleotide sequence: TGTGCCAGCAGCTCATCGGGGGGAGTAGCGGGAGCCTACGAGCAGTACTTC. The rearrangement links TRBV5-4 to TRBJ2-7, with 9 bases identical to TRBD2. The V gene's germline CDR1 is SGHNT and CDR2 YYREEE (reference sequence). Trimming took 3 bases from V and 2 from J; bases not matched to a gene: 12. The CDR3 contains 17 residues.

V is TRBV19 and J is TRBJ1-5; D not resolved. The ends were cut back, 4 bases at V and 4 bases at J, with 14 bases in the middle. The CDR3 spans 15 residues. CDR1 and CDR2 from the germline V gene are LNHDA and SQIVND (reference sequence). The DNA of the CDR3 is TGTGCCAGTAGTACGGACCCCCCGGGGAATCAGCCCCAGCATTTT. Its translation is CASSTDPPGNQPQHF.

The sample holds one count of this clone. The genes are TRBV6-5 and TRBJ2-1; 8 nucleotides match TRBD2. Germline CDR1 reads MNHEY; CDR2 reads SVGAGI. J gave up 5 bases and V 8 bases, and 2 bases lay outside the gene matches. The CDR3 consists of 12 residues. The CDR3: CASSRGDNEQFF. CDR3 coding DNA: TGTGCCAGCTCGCGGGGGGACAATGAGCAGTTCTTC.

CDR3 coding DNA: TGTGCCAGCAGCTTAGATACCGGGACAGGGGTTGGCGTAACTAATGAAAAACTGTTTTTT. Its translation: CASSLDTGTGVGVTNEKLFF. The chain combines TRBV11-2 with TRBJ1-4; 10 nucleotides align to TRBD1. This CDR3 region has 20 residues. Germline V gene data show CDR1 as SGHAT and CDR2 as FQNNGV. The J segment lost 1 base and the V segment lost 0 bases, leaving 11 bases of the junction unmatched.

The CDR3 bases are TGTGCCAGCAGGAACCAGGGTCACGAGCAGTACTTC. Amino acid sequence: CASRNQGHEQYF. V gene TRBV7-2 combines with J gene TRBJ2-7; D possibly corresponds to TRBD1 (5 bases). Trimming took off 6 bases at V and 5 bases at J, with 11 bases between the two ends. The CDR3 loop spans 12 amino acids. Germline lookup yields CDR1 SGHTA and CDR2 FQGNSA.